These 9 T cell receptor beta chains were all obtained from the same sample, sequenced in a study of T-cell memory formation after mild COVID-19. TCRdb redid the calling of the 5' RACE reads with MiXCR, one entry per CDR3 protein. Of around 450,000 distinct CDR3 sequences detected, roughly 20% appear once; the ten largest clones hold 7.5% to 9.5%. Material for sequencing was PBMCs or a T cell subset sorted from them (not recorded which). These receptors were obtained from an adult woman who had mild COVID-19 (a few samples of this study predate the infection). Cell type and time point are not known.

Only one count was recorded for this clonotype. The chain carries TRBV12-3 or TRBV12-4 and TRBJ2-1; D might be TRBD2 (6 bases). V lost 8 bases to trimming and J lost 3 bases, with 14 bases between them. CDR3 length: 14 amino acids. CDR3 nucleotide sequence: TGTGCCAGCTGGGGGGTTGAGGACTACAATGAGCAGTTCTTC. It is translated as CASWGVEDYNEQFF.

Turning to this clonotype: The conserved closing phenylalanine or tryptophan is absent in this CDR3, likely reflecting a read error. The rearrangement uses TRBV5-1 and TRBJ1-1; no reliable D call. The CDR3 covers 14 residues. CDR1 and CDR2 (germline): SGHRS, YFSETQ. V was cut by 2 bases and J by 1 base, with 9 bases left in between. The CDR3 loop reads CASSFLGKNTEAFY. Here the CDR3 DNA reads TGCGCCAGCAGCTTTCTGGGTAAGAACACTGAAGCTTTCTAT.

This clonotype occurred a few times. The chain couples TRBV7-9 to TRBJ1-1; TRBD1 might be the D (5 bases). Germline-derived CDR1 and CDR2 are SEHNR and FQNEAQ (reference sequence). The CDR3 length is 15 residues. V lost 2 bases to trimming and J lost 3 bases, with 13 bases between them. As DNA, the CDR3 is TGTGCCAGCAGCTTATCTGGGGGATACTACACTGAAGCTTTCTTT. It specifies CASSLSGGYYTEAFF.

This clonotype has at least ten counts. The chain combines TRBV7-2 with TRBJ2-2; D not resolved. This CDR3 region has 13 residues. Germline V gene sequence: CDR1 SGHTA, CDR2 FQGNSA. Deletions cut 2 bases from V and 7 bases from J, with 8 bases between. The CDR3 DNA is TGTGCCAGCAGCTTAACCCTACTCGGGGAGCTGTTTTTT. As protein: CASSLTLLGELFF.

This clonotype turned up a few times. V usage is TRBV30 and J usage is TRBJ2-5, with TRBD1 matching over 8 bases. The V and J ends lost 5 bases and 3 bases, in that order; junction bases with no gene match: 5. CDR3 length: 13 residues. Germline loops: CDR1 GTSNPN, CDR2 SVGIG (reference sequence). CDR3 nucleotides: TGTGCCTGGGACGGGACAGGTGAAGAGACCCAGTACTTC. Translating gives CAWDGTGEETQYF.

V and J are TRBV29-1 and TRBJ2-7, with D maybe TRBD2 (6 bases). Germline assignment: CDR1 SQVTM and CDR2 ANQGSEA. The CDR3 runs to 13 residues. Trimming removed 7 bases from V and 6 bases from J, with 19 bases in between. The CDR3 spells CSAIRAGRPEQYF. The CDR3 DNA sequence: TGCAGCGCTATAAGGGCAGGGAGGCCCGAGCAGTACTTC.

This clonotype was recorded at least ten times. The chain has TRBV5-1 and TRBJ2-7; TRBD2 aligns across 9 bases. J lost 4 bases, V lost 4 bases, and 9 bases had no gene match. Germline assignment: CDR1 SGHRS and CDR2 YFSETQ. The CDR3 runs to 15 residues. The chain's CDR3 is CASSQMAGGPYEQYF. CDR3 nucleotides: TGCGCCAGCAGCCAGATGGCGGGGGGGCCTTACGAGCAGTACTTC.

V gene TRBV18 combines with J gene TRBJ2-6, with D possibly TRBD1 on 5 matching bases. The germline V and J ends were trimmed by 3 bases and 2 bases, with 8 bases remaining between them. The CDR3 has 15 residues. The germline V gene encodes CDR1 KGHSH and CDR2 LQKENI. The CDR3 sequence is CASSPPRAGANVLTF. CDR3 nucleotides: TGTGCCAGCTCACCCCCCAGGGCTGGGGCCAACGTCCTGACTTTC.

This clonotype has only a few counts. V and J are TRBV5-1 and TRBJ2-5, with no clear D. The CDR3 is 15 residues long. Germline CDR1 is SGHRS and CDR2 is YFSETQ. With 1 base removed from V and 3 bases from J, the gap between germline ends came to 13 bases. The CDR3 DNA follows: TGCGCCAGCAGCTTGAGCCTTCGTCCAAAAGAGACCCAGTACTTC. Protein sequence: CASSLSLRPKETQYF.